This T cell receptor beta chain emerged from a study of beta chain features in type 1 diabetes. Study conclusions and caveats: Compared to healthy donors, patients appeared to have naive, central memory and Treg TCRB repertoires that were more alike. Across all four CD4+ subsets, people with type 1 diabetes showed modestly shorter TCRB CDR3s. The analysis here could not establish whether HLA type shapes TCRB rearrangement.

With respect to this clone: The target antigen is unknown.

Germline CDR1 reads SGHTA; CDR2 reads FQGTGA. The length of the CDR3 is 16 residues. Trimming took 0 bases from V and 1 from J, leaving 12 bases between them. Since all of the isolated RNA was reverse transcribed, expressed TCRB transcripts were what got sequenced. Libraries were prepared by immunoSEQ multiplex PCR; TCRdb keeps only in-frame clonotypes and omits some of them. The data show roughly 280,000 clones, around 24% seen once. Material for sequencing was naive CD4+ T cells from blood. The V gene is TRBV7-3, the J gene TRBJ1-1; a possible D gene is TRBD1 (6 bases). The TCR comes from a woman aged 25 to 39 with type 1 diabetes. The CDR3 region has the DNA TGTGCCAGCAGCTTAACCTCAGGGGAATGGAACACTGAAGCTTTCTTT. Translated: CASSLTSGEWNTEAFF. The complete variable domain, with remaining parts taken from reference TRBV7-3 and TRBJ1-1, reads GAGVSQTPSNKVTEKGKYVELRCDPISGHTALYWYRQSLGQGPEFLIYFQGTGAADDSGLPNDRFFAVRPEGSVSTLKIQRTERGDSAVYLCASSLTSGEWNTEAFFGQGTRLTVV.